This T cell receptor (beta chain) was recovered during a study of blood T cell repertoires in COVID-19. Study overall: Sample material is recorded as cDNA or gDNA derived from T cells, B-cell-depleted T cells, or PBMCs.

Original processing notes: By means of reference gene primer amplification, nucleated cell counts were estimated. Profiling relied on immunoSEQ multiplex PCR, and the TCRdb table lists in-frame clones only, not all of them. From that table come the V and J calls and clone size; the DNA was used to work out D and trimming. The sample lists approximately 50,000 clones, more than 75% seen once, with around 3.7% in the top ten. Germline V lookup: CDR1 SGHRS, CDR2 YFSETQ. The CDR3 runs to 16 residues. The V gene lost 4 bases and the J gene lost 6 bases, with 19 bases spanning the gap. This clone appeared once.

Source material: peripheral blood. The clonotype originates from a human donor in a cohort sampled during active COVID-19. This chain links TRBV5-1 with TRBJ2-2, with a weak D call TRBD1 (6 bases). CDR3 DNA sequence: TGCGCCAGCAGCCCTACAGGGAATCGTCCTGCCGGGGAGCTGTTTTTT. This encodes CASSPTGNRPAGELFF.